The T cell receptor (beta chain) described here comes from a study of T cell repertoires in cytomegalovirus infection. MiXCR, applied by TCRdb to the reads, yields one record per CDR3 protein. The data contain tens of thousands of distinct CDR3 sequences, about 20% of them singletons. A note on this clonotype: Its antigen remains unidentified.

This clonotype was obtained from a human donor in good health (CMV status not recorded). Some clones in this sample may be carry-over from other donors' samples. The material was CD8+ T cells from cultured PBMCs, obtained from culture after CMV antigen stimulation.

CDR3 protein: CASSYRRNEQFF. The CDR3 nucleotides read TGTGCCAGCAGTTACAGGAGGAATGAGCAGTTCTTC. This chain links TRBV6-5 with TRBJ2-1; possible D gene TRBD2, 5 bases. Germline lookup yields CDR1 MNHEY and CDR2 SVGAGI. V lost 2 bases and J 7 bases, leaving 6 bases between the germline ends. This CDR3 is built from 12 residues.